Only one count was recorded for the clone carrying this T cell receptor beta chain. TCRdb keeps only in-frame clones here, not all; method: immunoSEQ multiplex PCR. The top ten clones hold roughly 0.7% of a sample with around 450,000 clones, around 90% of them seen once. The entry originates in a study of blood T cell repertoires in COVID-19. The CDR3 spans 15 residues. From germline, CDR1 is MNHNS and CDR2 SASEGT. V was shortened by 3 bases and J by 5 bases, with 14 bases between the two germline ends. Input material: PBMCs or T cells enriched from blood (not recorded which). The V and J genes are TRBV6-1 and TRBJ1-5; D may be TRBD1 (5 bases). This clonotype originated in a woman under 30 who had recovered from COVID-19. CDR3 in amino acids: CASSEFQGQDQPQHF. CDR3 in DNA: TGTGCCAGCAGTGAGTTCCAGGGCCAGGATCAGCCCCAGCATTTT.